This T cell receptor (beta chain) was captured by sequencing in a study of early T cells in non-severe SARS-CoV-2 infection (dated by TCRdb to the early 2020s). For context, the study as a whole: Because TCR sequencing relied on bulk RNA taken from unsorted whole blood, pairing of alpha and beta chains was not possible. Broad study findings and their caveats: VDJdb matching was skewed toward anti-spike CD8 responses, so virus-specific expansions were likely underestimated and private and CD4 specificities were missed.

The germline V gene specifies SGHTA as CDR1 and FQGTGA as CDR2. Trimming at the junction amounts to 5 bases on V and 1 base on J, and the germline ends lie 3 bases apart. The CDR3, from cysteine to phenylalanine, totals 13 residues. Here the CDR3 DNA is all that survives: 39 bases in frame from base 1. The study was a case-control design nested within a healthcare worker cohort in London, UK, with weekly nasopharyngeal swab PCR tests and blood sampling. Healthcare workers were recruited between 23 and 31 March 2020, during the week of the UK lockdown, and were followed weekly for up to 16 weeks. Library prep was done by 5' RACE. The sequencing machine was a NextSeq 500. In the TCR library protocol, unique molecular identifiers were attached to individual cDNA molecules to correct for PCR bias and sequencing error. Both TCR alpha and beta chains were sequenced, and tight co-correlation was observed between alpha and beta sequence abundances in each sample. On the study's bioinformatics: Decombinator V4 was used to perform V gene, J gene and CDR3 annotation of TCR sequences. Expanded TCRs were defined as changing significantly between any two time points under a Poisson model with p below 0.0001. TCR abundances were normalised to the total number of TCRs sequenced per sample and expressed as counts per million. TRAV1-2 paired with TRAJ12, TRAJ20 or TRAJ33 defined MAIT TCRs, while TRAV10 paired with TRAJ18 defined iNKT TCRs. VDJdb, accessed on 1 November 2021, was searched for TCRs annotated for CMV, EBV and SARS-CoV-2, and TCRs annotated for more than one antigen were excluded. The public sequencing data were trimmed at Q25 with fastp and processed into clonotypes with MiXCR by TCRdb, which kept only in-frame beta chains. Each entry is one CDR3 protein sequence, shown with its most common DNA and genes. The V and J calls follow TCRdb's processing rather than the paper's. The sample includes about 30,000 distinct CDR3 sequences, with 6.6% observed a single time. The top ten constitute roughly 35% of the sample.

This clonotype was recorded at least ten times. Its antigen is not yet known. No much larger clone exists at a distance of one base, and base qualities are not known. The chain links TRBV7-3 with TRBJ1-6; the D gene identity is not certain. Specimen: whole blood. This TCR was sampled from an adult who was a healthcare worker with PCR-confirmed SARS-CoV-2 infection or an uninfected control (not recorded which). The CDR3 is CASSQSYNSPLHF. The DNA sequence is as follows: TGTGCCAGCAGCCAGTCCTATAATTCACCCCTCCACTTT.